Listed below are T cell receptor beta chains from one sample, sequenced in a study of T cells after yellow fever vaccination. TCRdb analysed the 5' RACE reads with MiXCR anew, one entry per CDR3 protein. The sample shows 150,000 to 200,000 distinct CDR3 sequences, about 10% of them seen only once. The source material was CD8+ T cells sorted from PBMCs, sampled 15 days after the yellow fever booster vaccination. The receptors were sampled from a man aged 18-30 years who received the YFV17D yellow fever vaccine. Both conserved end residues are part of each CDR3. Fields, in order: clone size, D gene, J gene, V gene, CDR3 protein, CDR3 DNA. D genes are given only for firm matches. Some rows have no size entry. The others give once, few or many, or a class for an expanded clone.

size: -; D: -; J: TRBJ2-4; V: TRBV3-2; CDR3: CASSQEQGRQGKNIQYF; DNA: TGTGCCAGCAGCCAAGAGCAGGGAAGACAGGGGAAAAACATTCAGTACTTC
size: many; D: -; J: TRBJ2-3; V: TRBV7-6; CDR3: CASSLYLGSTDTQYF; DNA: TGTGCCAGCAGCTTGTATTTAGGAAGCACAGATACGCAGTATTTT
size: -; D: -; J: TRBJ2-1; V: TRBV6-5; CDR3: CASSYSITDNYNEQFF; DNA: TGTGCCAGCAGTTACTCGATAACGGATAATTACAATGAGCAGTTCTTC
size: -; D: -; J: TRBJ2-1; V: TRBV4-1; CDR3: CASSQEFGVSGFGEQFF; DNA: TGCGCCAGCAGCCAAGAGTTTGGGGTCTCGGGGTTTGGTGAGCAGTTCTTC
size: few; D: -; J: TRBJ2-5; V: TRBV12-3/TRBV12-4; CDR3: CASSQGLLYQETQYF; DNA: TGTGCCAGCAGTCAAGGACTTTTGTACCAAGAGACCCAGTACTTC
size: -; D: -; J: TRBJ1-3; V: TRBV6-1; CDR3: CASRSLGGLGNTIYF; DNA: TGTGCCAGCAGATCGCTGGGGGGGCTCGGAAACACCATATATTTT
size: few; D: -; J: TRBJ2-3; V: TRBV30; CDR3: CAWSEGRRDTQYF; DNA: TGTGCCTGGAGTGAAGGCCGTCGGGATACGCAGTATTTT
size: few; D: -; J: TRBJ1-6; V: TRBV5-4; CDR3: CASSLQGSPLHF; DNA: TGTGCCAGCAGCTTGCAGGGGTCACCCCTCCACTTT
size: few; D: TRBD1; J: TRBJ2-7; V: TRBV29-1; CDR3: CSAGTGGIYEQYF; DNA: TGCAGCGCCGGGACAGGGGGGATCTACGAGCAGTACTTC
size: few; D: -; J: TRBJ2-2; V: TRBV27; CDR3: CASTYRGNTGELFF; DNA: TGTGCCAGCACCTACCGGGGGAACACCGGGGAGCTGTTTTTT
size: few; D: TRBD2; J: TRBJ2-3; V: TRBV29-1; CDR3: CSAPARAGGADTQYF; DNA: TGCAGCGCGCCAGCCCGAGCGGGGGGTGCAGATACGCAGTATTTT
size: many; D: -; J: TRBJ2-3; V: TRBV29-1; CDR3: CSVHTDTQYF; DNA: TGCAGCGTTCATACAGATACGCAGTATTTT
size: few; D: TRBD2; J: TRBJ2-1; V: TRBV27; CDR3: CASRLAGGNYNEQFF; DNA: TGTGCCAGCAGGCTAGCGGGGGGGAACTACAATGAGCAGTTCTTC